These T cell receptor beta chains were read from a single sample in a study of T cells in Graves' hyperthyroidism and ophthalmopathy. TCRdb ran MiXCR on the multiplex PCR reads and lists one entry per CDR3 protein. The table lists some 500,000 distinct CDR3 sequences, about 16% of them singletons. Material: blood. These receptors were obtained from a woman aged 25 to 39 with Graves' ophthalmopathy. CDR3s include the opening cysteine and the closing phenylalanine or tryptophan. A D gene is named only where the DNA matches it firmly. Expanded clones are given a class, and other clones once, few, many or no size at all.

v_call,d_call,clone_size,j_call,cdr3_length,cdr3_nt,cdr3_aa
TRBV20-1,TRBD2,.,TRBJ2-3,14,TGCAGTGCCATGAGCGGGAGGGCCGTGGATACGCAGTATTTT,CSAMSGRAVDTQYF
TRBV4-1,.,many,TRBJ2-7,16,TGCGCCAGCAGCCAAGAAAGTACTATGGGTTCCTACGAGCAGTACTTC,CASSQESTMGSYEQYF
TRBV29-1,.,.,TRBJ2-5,12,TGCAGCCATCGGACAACGTGGGAGACCCAGTACTTC,CSHRTTWETQYF
TRBV20-1,.,.,TRBJ2-7,12,TGCAGTGTCACCGGCGGGAACTACGAGCAGTACTTC,CSVTGGNYEQYF
TRBV29-1,TRBD2,few,TRBJ2-7,14,TGCAGCGTTGAACTTGCGGGAGCCGTGTACGAGCAGTACTTC,CSVELAGAVYEQYF
TRBV2,.,.,TRBJ2-5,15,TGTGCCACAGGGGGGGGGGGGGCGAAAGAAGAGACCCAGTACTTC,CATGGGGAKEETQYF
TRBV9,.,few,TRBJ2-7,15,TGTGCCAGCAGCAGCCCCCAGGGGGGAGCAGGAGAGCAGTACTTC,CASSSPQGGAGEQYF
TRBV12-3/TRBV12-4,.,many,TRBJ2-7,13,TGTGCCAGCAGTCAAATACAGGGATACGAGCAGTACTTC,CASSQIQGYEQYF
TRBV6-7,.,few,TRBJ2-1,15,TGTGCCAGCAGTTACTTGAGCGGACCCTACAATGAGCAGTTCTTC,CASSYLSGPYNEQFF
TRBV7-3,.,once,TRBJ2-6,14,TGTGCCAGCAGCCCGGAGTTTGGGGCCAACGTCCTGACTTTC,CASSPEFGANVLTF
TRBV5-1,TRBD1,.,TRBJ2-3,15,TGCGCCAGCAGCTTGGAAGACAGGGGCTACGATACGCAGTATTTT,CASSLEDRGYDTQYF
TRBV20-1,.,many,TRBJ1-6,18,TGCAGTGCTAGAAAAGGACCGATCAGAATGAGCTATAATTCACCCCTCCACTTT,CSARKGPIRMSYNSPLHF
TRBV19,.,few,TRBJ2-5,13,TGTGCCAGTGGACCGGGACGCGGGGAGACCCAGTACTTC,CASGPGRGETQYF
TRBV11-2,.,many,TRBJ2-1,12,TGTGCCAGCAGCCCAGCCACAGATGAGCAGTTCTTC,CASSPATDEQFF
TRBV9,TRBD2,.,TRBJ2-3,16,TGTGCCAGCAGCGGAGCTAGCGGCCTTAGCACAGATACGCAGTATTTT,CASSGASGLSTDTQYF
TRBV27,TRBD2,many,TRBJ2-1,15,TGTGCCAGCAGTTTTGGGACTAGCGGTTACAATGAGCAGTTCTTC,CASSFGTSGYNEQFF
TRBV28,TRBD2,many,TRBJ2-1,15,TGTGCCAGCAGATATAGACTAGCGGGGCGCAATGAGCAGTTCTTC,CASRYRLAGRNEQFF
TRBV28,TRBD2,many,TRBJ2-1,16,TGTGCCAGCAGTTCACCTAGCGGGAGTTTGTACAATGAGCAGTTCTTC,CASSSPSGSLYNEQFF
TRBV7-2,.,many,TRBJ2-3,13,TGTGCCAGCAGCCAACCCAACACAGATACGCAGTATTTT,CASSQPNTDTQYF
TRBV20-1,TRBD1,few,TRBJ2-5,13,TGCAGCGTTGACACAGGGGGTCCTGAGACCCAGTACTTC,CSVDTGGPETQYF
TRBV2,TRBD2,many,TRBJ2-2,14,TGTGCCAGCAGCCCGGGACTAGACACCGGGGAGCTGTTTTTT,CASSPGLDTGELFF
TRBV6-1,.,.,TRBJ1-4,15,TGTGCCAGCAGTTTTAGTGAGAGGCCCGGAGAAAAACTGTTTTTT,CASSFSERPGEKLFF
TRBV14,.,.,TRBJ2-5,14,TGTGCCAGCAGTCAACTGCGGCCTGAAGAGACCCAGTACTTC,CASSQLRPEETQYF
TRBV27,TRBD2,.,TRBJ2-1,16,TGTGCCAGCAGTTTATTTCTAGCGGGAGTTGGAAATGAGCAGTTCTTC,CASSLFLAGVGNEQFF
TRBV6-1,.,once,TRBJ2-7,15,TGTGCCAGCAGACGCGGGGCTAGCGAGGGCCACGAGCAGTACTTC,CASRRGASEGHEQYF
TRBV11-2,.,many,TRBJ2-2,15,TGTGCCAGCAGCCAGTTGGTCGCGAACACCGGGGAGCTGTTTTTT,CASSQLVANTGELFF
TRBV28,.,few,TRBJ1-6,14,TGTGCCAGCCGTACTGTCGGGTCCAGTCGTTTCCCGGACTTT,CASRTVGSSRFPDF
TRBV29-1,TRBD1,.,TRBJ2-7,16,TGCAGCGTTGAGCCCGCTGACAGGGAAAGCTCCTACGAGCAGTACTTC,CSVEPADRESSYEQYF
TRBV6-1,TRBD1,many,TRBJ1-5,14,TGTGCCAGCAGCATACAGGGGACCAATCAGCCCCAGCATTTT,CASSIQGTNQPQHF